Shown below are 4 T cell receptor beta chains from a single sample sequenced in a study of shared clonotypes between healthy human individuals. Clones were read by immunoSEQ multiplex PCR, and TCRdb kept only the in-frame ones, dropping some. The table has millions of clones, over 85% seen once; the top ten hold roughly 0.13%. Sequences were obtained from naive CD4+ T cells sorted from blood. Noted subset: CD45RA+ positively selected. These receptors came from a man between 18 and 29 years old in good health.

The chain employs TRBV4-1 and TRBJ2-1; 10 bases align to TRBD1. This CDR3 region has 14 residues. J gave up 15 bases and V 3 bases, and 11 bases lay outside the gene matches. CDR1 MGHRA and CDR2 YSYEKL come from the germline V gene. CDR3 DNA: TGCGCCAGCAGCCAGGGACAGGGGAGCGGGAGATGGTTCTTC. Translation gives CASSQGQGSGRWFF.

The chain recombines TRBV10-2 with TRBJ1-4; D unclear. There are 13 residues in the CDR3. Germline values: CDR1 WSHSY, CDR2 SAAADI. Trimming removed 8 bases at V and 4 bases at J, with 11 bases between. CDR3 coding DNA: TGCGCCAGCTCAGAGTCAGTTAATGAAAAACTGTTTTTT. Its translation is CASSESVNEKLFF.

As for this clone: The same CDR3 is also encoded by other DNA sequences in this sample. The rearrangement joins TRBV29-1 to TRBJ2-2; D possibly corresponds to TRBD2 (6 bases). The CDR3 consists of 15 residues. Trimming removed 3 bases from V and 5 bases from J, with 16 bases in between. Germline-derived CDR1 and CDR2 are SQVTM and ANQGSEA. The CDR3 region is CSVEAFGGKTGELFF. The CDR3 DNA sequence: TGCAGCGTTGAGGCCTTTGGCGGGAAGACCGGGGAGCTGTTTTTT.

The chain combines TRBV7-9 with TRBJ1-1, with 7 bases identical to TRBD1. The trim removed 5 bases at V and 0 bases at J, leaving 15 bases unmatched. The CDR3 has 18 amino acids. Germline V lookup: CDR1 SEHNR, CDR2 FQNEAQ (reference sequence). This CDR3 reads CASSPIPALGQMNTEAFF. Here the CDR3 DNA reads TGTGCCAGCAGCCCAATACCGGCGTTGGGACAGATGAACACTGAAGCTTTCTTT.